One and the same sample provided the 23 T cell receptor beta chains below, sequenced in a study of blood T cell repertoires in COVID-19. Clones were read by immunoSEQ multiplex PCR, and TCRdb kept only the in-frame ones, dropping some. The data contain a few hundred thousand clones, roughly nine tenths of them singletons. The sample was peripheral blood. Receptors originate from a woman aged 25-40 years with COVID-19, enrolled during active disease.

The CDR3 nucleotides are TGTGCCAGCAGTCTCCGGTTTTTGGGGTGGGGAGAAGATCAGCCCCAGCATTTT. Encoded protein: CASSLRFLGWGEDQPQHF. V is TRBV28 and J is TRBJ1-5; D call uncertain. The CDR3 runs to 18 residues. V was clipped by 5 bases and J by 5 bases, with 25 bases between them. Germline V gene lookup returns CDR1 MDHEN and CDR2 SYDVKM.

The DNA of the CDR3 is TGTGCCAGCAGCCCCTCAGAGACCCAGTACTTC. Translation gives CASSPSETQYF. The chain carries TRBV28 and TRBJ2-5; D unresolved. The CDR3 has 11 residues. Germline loops: CDR1 MDHEN, CDR2 SYDVKM. Trimming pared 6 bases from V and 4 bases from J, leaving 6 bases between.

This sequence joins TRBV3-1 (or the pseudogene TRBV3-2) and TRBJ2-7; 10 nucleotides agree with TRBD2. J was trimmed by 6 bases and V by 0 bases; bases with no gene match: 14. Germline V CDR1 and CDR2: LGHDT, YNNKEL (reference sequence). The CDR3 consists of 18 residues. The CDR3, as DNA: TGTGCCAGCAGCCAAGATCTTGAGGAGCGGGAGGGCTTAGGCGAGCAGTACGTC. Translated, it gives CASSQDLEEREGLGEQYV.

A single count supports this clone. The J gene is TRBJ1-2, the V gene TRBV2, with 7 bases aligning to TRBD1. Trimming at V came to 6 bases and at J to 4 bases, leaving 8 bases not matched to a gene. The CDR3 loop spans 14 amino acids. Germline-derived CDR1 and CDR2 are SNHLY and FYNNEI. CDR3 protein: CASSAGQRVYGYTF. The CDR3 bases are TGTGCCAGCAGCGCGGGACAGCGGGTCTATGGCTACACCTTC.

This rearrangement joins TRBV10-3 to TRBJ1-2, with a possible D match to TRBD1 (6 bases). There are 18 residues in the CDR3. Trimming left V 2 bases short and J 2 bases short, with 21 bases between. The germline V gene has CDR1 ENHRY and CDR2 SYGVKD. The CDR3, as DNA: TGTGCCATCAGTGAGAACCCGACAGGTGCCCCTTCCAACTATGGCTACACCTTC. The encoded protein is CAISENPTGAPSNYGYTF.

The chain couples TRBV3-1 (or the pseudogene TRBV3-2) to TRBJ1-2, with 7 bases that match TRBD1. Trimming cost V 5 bases and J 1 base; bases outside gene matches: 4. Germline-derived CDR1 and CDR2 are LGHDT and YNNKEL (reference sequence). This CDR3 comprises 14 residues. The CDR3 sequence is CASSGTANNYGYTF. Here the CDR3 DNA reads TGTGCCAGCAGCGGGACAGCTAATAACTATGGCTACACCTTC.

The chain combines TRBV9 with TRBJ2-1; D is possibly TRBD2 (5 bases). The CDR3 extends over 15 amino acids. Looked up from germline, CDR1 is SGDLS and CDR2 is YYNGEE. Between the trimmed V and J ends, which lost 3 bases and 3 bases, there was a span of 13 bases. The CDR3 spells CASSASRESYNEQFF. The CDR3, as DNA: TGTGCCAGCAGCGCCTCCCGGGAAAGCTACAATGAGCAGTTCTTC.

This rearrangement joins TRBV24-1 to TRBJ2-1; 11 positions match TRBD2. Germline-derived CDR1 and CDR2 are KGHDR and SFDVKD. The CDR3 is made up of 16 amino acids. V dropped 1 base and J dropped 7; count of bases not matched to a gene: 5. In DNA, the CDR3 is TGTGCCACCAGTGATTTAAGTAGCGGGAGGGAGAATGAGCAGTTCTTC. Amino acid sequence: CATSDLSSGRENEQFF.

CDR3 bases: TGTGCCAGCAGCTTAGAAGCGCGGACTGAAGCTTTCTTT. It encodes CASSLEARTEAFF. The chain has TRBV11-2 and TRBJ1-1; no reliable D call. The V and J ends lost 0 bases and 5 bases respectively, with 7 bases between them. This CDR3 region has 13 residues. Germline V gene sequence: CDR1 SGHAT, CDR2 FQNNGV.

This chain links TRBV5-4 with TRBJ1-1; TRBD1 matches 8 bases. In germline, CDR1 is SGHNT, CDR2 YYREEE (reference sequence). This CDR3 has 14 amino acids. Trimming removed 2 bases from V and 3 bases from J; junction bases left unmatched: 3. CDR3 bases: TGTGCCAGCAGCTTCCAGGGGGCTTACACTGAAGCTTTCTTT. This codes for CASSFQGAYTEAFF. Combining the CDR3 with reference TRBV5-4 and TRBJ1-1 gives the whole variable domain ETGVTQSPTHLIKTRGQQVTLRCSSQSGHNTVSWYQQALGQGPQFIFQYYREEENGRGNFPPRFSGLQFPNYSSELNVNALELDDSALYLCASSFQGAYTEAFFGQGTRLTVV.

The chain employs TRBV28 and TRBJ1-3; the D is unclear. Germline V gene data show CDR1 as MDHEN and CDR2 as SYDVKM. The ends were cut back, 6 bases at V and 8 bases at J, with 14 bases in the middle. The CDR3 is made up of 13 amino acids. The CDR3: CASRRDILDTIYF. The CDR3 DNA sequence: TGTGCCAGCAGAAGAGACATTTTGGACACCATATATTTT.

This rearrangement joins TRBV2 to TRBJ1-5; D might be TRBD1 (5 bases). CDR3 length: 14 residues. Germline V CDR1 and CDR2: SNHLY, FYNNEI. V lost 8 bases and J lost 7, with 18 bases in between. CDR3 sequence (DNA): TGTGCCAGCTCTGGGACTACACAGGAACAGCCCCAGCATTTT. It is translated as CASSGTTQEQPQHF.

The chain recombines TRBV7-2 with TRBJ2-5; 8 positions match TRBD1. CDR3 size: 15 residues. With 3 bases clipped from V and 5 bases from J, the junction kept 8 bases outside the gene matches. Germline V gives CDR1 SGHTA, CDR2 FQGNSA. The CDR3 DNA follows: TGTGCCAGCAGCTTGGACCCAGGGGGCTATGAGACCCAGTACTTC. Translating it yields CASSLDPGGYETQYF. Filled out from reference TRBV7-2 and TRBJ2-5, the complete variable domain reads GAGVSQSPSNKVTEKGKDVELRCDPISGHTALYWYRQSLGQGLEFLIYFQGNSAPDKSGLPSDRFSAERTGGSVSTLTIQRTQQEDSAVYLCASSLDPGGYETQYFGPGTRLLVL.

The V gene is TRBV28, the J gene TRBJ2-2; the match to TRBD1 covers 8 bases. J lost 7 bases, V lost 3 bases, and 10 bases had no gene match. The CDR3 sequence is 16 residues long. The germline V gene encodes CDR1 MDHEN and CDR2 SYDVKM. DNA of the CDR3: TGTGCCAGCAGTTTGTTACAGGGGGTGCCCCACGGGGAGCTGTTTTTT. It is translated as CASSLLQGVPHGELFF.

This clone occurred once. V usage is TRBV9 and J usage is TRBJ1-4, with D possibly being TRBD1 (5 bases). Deletions cut 0 bases from V and 7 bases from J, with 16 bases between. CDR1 is SGDLS, CDR2 YYNGEE, per germline. CDR3 length: 16 residues. The CDR3 DNA is TGTGCCAGCAGCGTAGCTGGGGCACTGGATTCTGAAAAACTGTTTTTT. It specifies CASSVAGALDSEKLFF.

This chain links TRBV6-5 with TRBJ1-2; D uncertain. This CDR3 contains 11 residues. V lost 6 bases and J lost 7, with 9 bases in between. Germline V CDR1 and CDR2: MNHEY, SVGAGI. Written as DNA, the CDR3 is TGTGCCAGCAGCCTCGCGGGTGGCTACACCTTC. Translating it yields CASSLAGGYTF.

The rearrangement uses TRBV7-2 and TRBJ1-1, with 7 bases that match TRBD1. Germline V gives CDR1 SGHTA, CDR2 FQGNSA. With V trimmed by 5 bases and J by 9 bases, 18 bases remained unmatched. The CDR3 is made up of 16 amino acids. The CDR3 region has the DNA TGTGCCAGCAGCCCTCCAGACTGGACAGGACGGGGGCAAGCTTTCTTT. This gives the protein CASSPPDWTGRGQAFF.

The chain combines TRBV7-2 with TRBJ1-1; D is unclear. Germline values: CDR1 SGHTA, CDR2 FQGNSA. The CDR3 totals 15 residues. Trimming removed 1 base at V and 1 base at J, with 10 bases between. The CDR3 is CASSLVGGWNTEAFF. Here the CDR3 DNA reads TGTGCCAGCAGCTTAGTAGGAGGGTGGAACACTGAAGCTTTCTTT.

The V call is TRBV2, the J call TRBJ2-7; 7 nucleotides agree with TRBD2. This CDR3 has 18 residues. Germline lookup yields CDR1 SNHLY and CDR2 FYNNEI. V lost 7 bases to trimming and J lost 1 base; unmatched junction nucleotides: 19. The CDR3 coding sequence is TGTGCCAGCATCGACCTGGGGGGGATTTGGGCTGGTTCCTACGAGCAGTACTTC. It specifies CASIDLGGIWAGSYEQYF.

The V call is TRBV27, the J call TRBJ2-5; D unclear. The CDR3 extends over 13 amino acids. Between the trimmed V and J ends, which lost 0 bases and 7 bases, there was a span of 9 bases. Germline V gene sequence: CDR1 MNHEY, CDR2 SMNVEV (reference sequence). CDR3 residues: CASSLSGSGTQYF. In DNA form, the CDR3 reads TGTGCCAGCAGTTTATCCGGGTCTGGGACCCAGTACTTC.

The count of this clone is one. The chain is built from TRBV29-1 and TRBJ1-1; D is undetermined. V lost 6 bases, J lost 1 base, and 9 bases lay in between. The CDR3 extends over 12 amino acids. Germline V lookup: CDR1 SQVTM, CDR2 ANQGSEA. The CDR3 DNA reads as TGCAGCGTCGTGACGGGGAACACTGAAGCTTTCTTT. Its translation: CSVVTGNTEAFF.

Concerning this clone itself: Within the sample, other DNA sequences also encode this same CDR3. The chain joins TRBV20-1 to TRBJ1-2; D call uncertain. This CDR3 has 11 amino acids. Germline V CDR1 and CDR2: DFQATT, SNEGSKA (reference sequence). V shed 6 bases and J shed 2 bases, with 7 bases lying between them. CDR3 DNA: TGCAGTGCCCCATTCAACTATGGCTACACCTTC. Encoded protein: CSAPFNYGYTF.

The J gene is TRBJ2-1, the V gene TRBV5-5, with TRBD1 as a possible D gene (5 bases). Germline loops: CDR1 SGHKS, CDR2 YYEKEE (reference sequence). CDR3 length: 12 amino acids. With 2 bases removed from V and 10 bases from J, the gap between germline ends came to 10 bases. CDR3 DNA: TGTGCCAGCAGCTTTAGGGGATGGGAGCAGTTCTTC. Its protein is CASSFRGWEQFF.